Listed below are T cell receptor beta chains from one sample, sequenced in a study of identical twins. TCRdb itself ran the 5' RACE reads through MiXCR, one entry per CDR3 protein. The sample holds hundreds of thousands of distinct CDR3 sequences; approximately 18% are singletons and the top ten take about an eighth. The sample also formed part of further work on T cells expressing NK-cell markers.

Sequenced material: PBMCs. These TCRs come from a woman under 30 in good health. CDR3s include the opening cysteine and the closing phenylalanine or tryptophan. D genes are given only for firm matches. Not all rows give a size; the values are once, few, many and, for expanded clones, a class.

many,TRBJ2-7,TRBV5-1,NA,CASSLGPRTDSYEQYF,TGCGCCAGCAGCTTAGGTCCCAGGACAGACTCCTACGAGCAGTACTTC
many,TRBJ2-1,TRBV4-1,NA,CASSQDHGRIMFF,TGCGCCAGCAGCCAAGATCACGGACGCATAATGTTCTTC
NA,TRBJ2-1,TRBV11-2,NA,CASSLDGDPADNEQFF,TGTGCCAGCAGCTTAGACGGTGACCCAGCGGACAATGAGCAGTTCTTC
few,TRBJ1-1,TRBV7-9,NA,CASSSPQGGYTEAFF,TGTGCCAGCAGCTCCCCGCAGGGTGGGTACACTGAAGCTTTCTTT
few,TRBJ2-3,TRBV12-3/TRBV12-4,NA,CASSTPGNTQYF,TGTGCCAGCAGCACCCCGGGTAATACGCAGTATTTT
few,TRBJ2-7,TRBV7-2,NA,CASSLGHEGKEILGEQYF,TGTGCCAGCAGCTTAGGGCACGAAGGGAAAGAAATTCTCGGCGAGCAGTACTTC
NA,TRBJ2-1,TRBV12-3/TRBV12-4,NA,CASSGAGRVNEQFF,TGTGCCAGCAGTGGGGCAGGTCGTGTCAATGAGCAGTTCTTC
NA,TRBJ2-7,TRBV20-1,TRBD1,CSAPDRGGNEQYF,TGCAGTGCTCCGGACAGGGGCGGCAACGAGCAGTACTTC
NA,TRBJ2-5,TRBV18,NA,CASSNGETQYF,TGTGCCAGCTCCAACGGAGAGACCCAGTACTTC
few,TRBJ1-2,TRBV6-1,NA,CASNGGSDGYTF,TGTGCCAGCAACGGGGGGAGCGATGGCTACACCTTC
NA,TRBJ2-1,TRBV9,TRBD2,CASSPWASGGNEQFF,TGTGCCAGCAGCCCTTGGGCTAGCGGGGGGAATGAGCAGTTCTTC
NA,TRBJ2-5,TRBV7-6,NA,CASSLASQWKGTQYF,TGTGCCAGCAGCTTAGCGTCACAGTGGAAGGGGACCCAGTACTTC
few,TRBJ1-2,TRBV5-1,TRBD1,CASSLGGSRDRANYGYTF,TGCGCCAGCAGCTTGGGGGGCTCCCGGGACAGAGCTAACTATGGCTACACCTTC
many,TRBJ2-3,TRBV7-9,NA,CASRGTSTDTQYF,TGTGCCAGCAGGGGCACTAGCACAGATACGCAGTATTTT
NA,TRBJ1-5,TRBV12-3/TRBV12-4,NA,CASSFSRSGNQPQHF,TGTGCCAGCAGTTTTTCGCGCTCCGGCAATCAGCCCCAGCATTTT
NA,TRBJ1-1,TRBV6-1,TRBD1,CASRPGQSMNTEAFF,TGTGCCAGCAGACCGGGACAGAGCATGAACACTGAAGCTTTCTTT
NA,TRBJ1-4,TRBV12-3/TRBV12-4,NA,CASRQGYEKLFF,TGTGCCAGCAGACAGGGATATGAAAAACTGTTTTTT
NA,TRBJ1-2,TRBV20-1,NA,CSARDQPGTVYTF,TGCAGTGCTAGAGATCAGCCAGGGACGGTCTACACCTTC
NA,TRBJ2-7,TRBV7-9,NA,CASSPRPGTMGQYF,TGTGCCAGCAGCCCCCGACCTGGTACGATGGGGCAGTACTTC
few,TRBJ2-2,TRBV7-2,TRBD2,CASSPLAGTGELFF,TGTGCCAGCAGCCCCCTAGCGGGAACCGGGGAGCTGTTTTTT
many,TRBJ2-1,TRBV20-1,NA,CSASPRQITYNEQFF,TGCAGTGCTAGCCCGAGACAGATCACCTACAATGAGCAGTTCTTC
NA,TRBJ2-7,TRBV12-3/TRBV12-4,NA,CASSYRDFDYEQYF,TGTGCCAGCAGTTACCGGGACTTCGACTACGAGCAGTACTTC
NA,TRBJ1-5,TRBV9,NA,CASSVGGQGPQHF,TGTGCCAGCAGCGTCGGGGGACAAGGGCCCCAGCATTTT
few,TRBJ2-1,TRBV20-1,TRBD2,CSARGTGGPENEQFF,TGCAGTGCTAGAGGGACGGGAGGGCCAGAAAATGAGCAGTTCTTC
NA,TRBJ1-2,TRBV11-2,NA,CASSSSRSRANYGYTF,TGTGCCAGCAGCTCGTCCCGGTCTCGCGCTAACTATGGCTACACCTTC
many,TRBJ1-5,TRBV6-1,NA,CASSEESMARRNSF,TGTGCCAGCAGTGAAGAGTCTATGGCCAGGCGAAACAGTTTT
many,TRBJ1-5,TRBV6-1,NA,CASSEWEDQPQHF,TGTGCCAGCAGTGAATGGGAGGATCAGCCCCAGCATTTT
NA,TRBJ2-1,TRBV7-6,NA,CASSSVVTEQFF,TGTGCCAGCAGCTCCGTAGTCACTGAGCAGTTCTTC
few,TRBJ1-1,TRBV27,NA,CASTERWGGDEAFF,TGTGCCAGCACCGAAAGGTGGGGGGGCGATGAAGCTTTCTTT
few,TRBJ2-2,TRBV5-1,TRBD1,CASSPDRGYTGELFF,TGCGCCAGCAGTCCCGACAGGGGTTACACCGGGGAGCTGTTTTTT
NA,TRBJ1-2,TRBV5-1,NA,CASSMTSLDYGYTF,TGCGCCAGCAGCATGACCTCTCTTGACTATGGCTACACCTTC
NA,TRBJ2-7,TRBV6-1,NA,CASSIQGTSNYEQYF,TGTGCCAGCAGTATTCAGGGAACCTCGAACTACGAGCAGTACTTC
NA,TRBJ2-1,TRBV7-9,TRBD2,CASTIEGTRIDEQFF,TGTGCCAGCACCATAGAGGGGACTAGGATCGATGAGCAGTTCTTC
few,TRBJ2-7,TRBV12-3/TRBV12-4,NA,CASSLTLRGSYEQYF,TGTGCCAGCAGTTTAACCCTTCGGGGGTCCTACGAGCAGTACTTC
few,TRBJ2-1,TRBV10-3,NA,CAIRGVDEQFF,TGTGCCATCAGGGGGGTAGATGAGCAGTTCTTC
few,TRBJ2-3,TRBV7-2,NA,CASSLAAITDTQYF,TGTGCCAGCAGCTTAGCTGCGATCACAGATACGCAGTATTTT
few,TRBJ1-1,TRBV7-9,NA,CASSLGWSEAFF,TGTGCCAGCAGCTTAGGATGGTCAGAAGCTTTCTTT
NA,TRBJ2-3,TRBV12-3/TRBV12-4,NA,CASSFSGYTDTQYF,TGTGCCAGCAGTTTCAGCGGTTACACAGATACGCAGTATTTT
few,TRBJ2-1,TRBV3-1,TRBD1,CASSQGQGMMLGDEQFF,TGTGCCAGCAGCCAAGGACAGGGGATGATGCTCGGCGATGAGCAGTTCTTC
NA,TRBJ1-1,TRBV11-3,NA,CASSQSVQDTEAFF,TGTGCCAGCAGCCAATCAGTGCAGGACACTGAAGCTTTCTTT
few,TRBJ1-5,TRBV7-2,NA,CASSLGETQHF,TGTGCCAGCAGCTTAGGGGAGACCCAGCATTTT
few,TRBJ2-3,TRBV5-1,TRBD1,CASSPNTGTGTDTQYF,TGCGCCAGCAGCCCCAATACCGGGACAGGTACAGATACGCAGTATTTT
few,TRBJ2-6,TRBV5-1,TRBD1,CASSLGTGRNSGANVLTF,TGCGCCAGCAGCTTGGGGACAGGGAGGAACTCTGGGGCCAACGTCCTGACTTTC
few,TRBJ2-1,TRBV9,TRBD2,CASSVGGGANEQFF,TGTGCCAGCAGCGTAGGCGGGGGGGCAAATGAGCAGTTCTTC
NA,TRBJ2-1,TRBV14,TRBD2,CASSQKERGGVSEQFF,TGTGCCAGCAGCCAAAAAGAGCGGGGAGGGGTGTCGGAGCAGTTCTTC
NA,TRBJ2-1,TRBV20-1,NA,CSDRGTGHEQFF,TGCAGTGATAGAGGAACCGGCCATGAGCAGTTCTTC
NA,TRBJ2-7,TRBV7-2,TRBD1,CASSLKEGARGYF,TGTGCCAGCAGCTTGAAAGAGGGGGCGCGAGGGTACTTC
NA,TRBJ1-2,TRBV10-3,NA,CAIRDRRPDYGYTF,TGTGCCATCAGGGACCGAAGGCCAGACTATGGCTACACCTTC
few,TRBJ2-7,TRBV7-9,NA,CASSAPGEQYF,TGTGCCAGCAGCGCCCCCGGGGAGCAGTACTTC
few,TRBJ2-5,TRBV5-1,TRBD1,CASSYRGTGERETQYF,TGCGCCAGCAGCTACCGAGGGACAGGGGAGAGAGAGACCCAGTACTTC
few,TRBJ2-5,TRBV7-9,NA,CASSLGSGLETQYF,TGTGCCAGCAGCTTAGGTTCAGGGCTGGAGACCCAGTACTTC
NA,TRBJ1-3,TRBV12-3/TRBV12-4,NA,CASSITGNTIYF,TGTGCCAGCAGTATTACTGGAAACACCATATATTTT
few,TRBJ1-1,TRBV20-1,NA,CSVPRLGGTEAFF,TGCAGTGTCCCAAGGTTGGGGGGCACTGAAGCTTTCTTT
NA,TRBJ2-5,TRBV5-1,TRBD1,CASGTGGGETQYF,TGCGCCAGCGGGACAGGGGGAGGAGAGACCCAGTACTTC
NA,TRBJ2-7,TRBV10-3,TRBD1,CAISGGTGGYEQYF,TGTGCCATCAGTGGGGGGACAGGGGGCTACGAGCAGTACTTC
NA,TRBJ2-1,TRBV18,NA,CASSPGRHPNEQFF,TGTGCCAGCTCACCAGGCCGACATCCTAATGAGCAGTTCTTC
many,TRBJ2-1,TRBV12-3/TRBV12-4,TRBD2,CASSFTSGSNEQFF,TGTGCCAGCAGTTTTACTAGCGGGAGCAATGAGCAGTTCTTC